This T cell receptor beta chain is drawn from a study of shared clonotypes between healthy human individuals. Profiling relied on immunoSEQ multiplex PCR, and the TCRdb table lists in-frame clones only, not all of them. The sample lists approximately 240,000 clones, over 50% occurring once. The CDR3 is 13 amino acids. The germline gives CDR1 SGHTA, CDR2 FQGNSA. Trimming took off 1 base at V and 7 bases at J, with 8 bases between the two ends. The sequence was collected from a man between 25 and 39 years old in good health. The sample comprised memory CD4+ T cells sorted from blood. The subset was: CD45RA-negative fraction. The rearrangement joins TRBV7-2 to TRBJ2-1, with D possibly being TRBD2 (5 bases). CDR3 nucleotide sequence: TGTGCCAGCAGCTTAGACCTAGCTAATGAGCAGTTCTTC. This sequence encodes CASSLDLANEQFF.